Listed below are T cell receptor beta chains from one sample, sequenced in a study of cytomegalovirus exposure and HLA in healthy donors. The method was immunoSEQ multiplex PCR; TCRdb's version includes in-frame clones alone and lacks a portion of them. Of fewer than 150,000 clones detected, over 60% appear once; the ten largest clones hold 2.5% to 3.5%. Sequencing used PBMCs. The receptors originated from a woman aged 40 to 50 in good health and CMV-seropositive. The CDR3 runs from the conserved cysteine through the conserved F or W. D genes are given only for firm matches. Clone sizes are given selectively: once, few, many, or a class where the clone is expanded.

d_gene	v_gene	j_gene	abundance	len	CDR3nt	CDR3aa
NA	TRBV7-2	TRBJ2-3	NA	13	TGTGCCAGCAGCTCGGGGGGCACAGATACGCAGTATTTT	CASSSGGTDTQYF
TRBD1	TRBV2	TRBJ1-1	NA	13	TGTGCCAGCAAGGGACAGCTGAACACTGAAGCTTTCTTT	CASKGQLNTEAFF
NA	TRBV6-1	TRBJ1-2	few	17	TGTGCCAGCAGTGAAGCGCTTCGAAGGGGCGCGAACTATGGCTACACCTTC	CASSEALRRGANYGYTF
NA	TRBV19	TRBJ1-5	NA	15	TGTGCCAGTAACACGAAGGGGGGGCTCAATCAGCCCCAGCATTTT	CASNTKGGLNQPQHF
NA	TRBV27	TRBJ1-2	NA	15	TGTGCCAGCAGTCCGGGGTTTTCCCCCATGGATGGCTACACCTTC	CASSPGFSPMDGYTF
TRBD2	TRBV10-3	TRBJ2-1	NA	15	TGTGCCATCAAGGGAGGGTTCCCCGACCGGAATGAGCAGTTCTTC	CAIKGGFPDRNEQFF
TRBD1	TRBV6-1	TRBJ2-7	NA	14	TGTGCCAGCAGCCTCCGGGACAGGGGCTACGAGCAGTACTTC	CASSLRDRGYEQYF
NA	TRBV30	TRBJ2-5	NA	13	TGTGCCTGGAGTCCCAGAAACGAAGAGACCCAGTACTTC	CAWSPRNEETQYF
NA	TRBV4-1	TRBJ2-7	NA	15	TGCGCCAGCAGCCAAGCGAATAGCGCCCTCTACGAGCAGTACTTC	CASSQANSALYEQYF
NA	TRBV21-1	TRBJ2-6	once	18	TGTGCCAGCAGGTGTATTCTTGGGGCCCCCTCTGGGGCCAACGTCCTGACTTTC	CASRCILGAPSGANVLTF
NA	TRBV19	TRBJ1-4	few	16	TGTGCCAGTAACAGGGCAGGAGGAACAACTAATGAAAAACTGTTTTTT	CASNRAGGTTNEKLFF
TRBD2	TRBV27	TRBJ2-7	NA	16	TGTGCCAGCAGTCCACGGGGGGGGCTGAGCTCCTACGAGCAGTACTTC	CASSPRGGLSSYEQYF
NA	TRBV6-5	TRBJ2-5	NA	15	TGTGCCAGCAGTCGCCGCAACAGTATCCAAGAGACCCAGTACTTC	CASSRRNSIQETQYF
TRBD2	TRBV5-5	TRBJ2-7	NA	15	TGTGCCAGCAGCTTGGAAGGGACTAGTATTCACGAGCAGTACTTC	CASSLEGTSIHEQYF
NA	TRBV2	TRBJ1-5	NA	12	TGTGCCAGCCACGACGGACACCGTGCCCAGCATTTT	CASHDGHRAQHF
NA	TRBV9	TRBJ2-3	NA	15	TGTGCCAGCAGCGTAGAAGGGACTGAGACAGATACGCAGTATTTT	CASSVEGTETDTQYF
NA	TRBV5-6	TRBJ2-1	NA	13	TGTGCCAGCAGCTTGTACGGTCCGAATGAGCAGTTCTTC	CASSLYGPNEQFF
NA	TRBV9	TRBJ1-2	NA	15	TGTGCCAGCAGCGTAGATTTACAGGGTCCCTATGGCTACACCTTC	CASSVDLQGPYGYTF
TRBD2	TRBV5-1	TRBJ2-5	NA	16	TGCGCCAGCAGCTTGGCCAGGACTAGCGGGGCGGAGTTCCAGTACTTC	CASSLARTSGAEFQYF
TRBD1	TRBV12-5	TRBJ2-1	NA	15	TGTGCTAGTGGTTTGGTACCTAACAGGGGAAATGAGCAGTTCTTC	CASGLVPNRGNEQFF
TRBD1	TRBV5-1	TRBJ1-4	NA	15	TGCGCCAGCCGCATAGGGACAGGTGGGGTTGAAAAACTGTTTTTT	CASRIGTGGVEKLFF
TRBD2	TRBV5-6	TRBJ2-3	NA	16	TGTGCCAGCAGCTTGGTTAGCGGGGGGCCTATGGATACGCAGTATTTT	CASSLVSGGPMDTQYF
TRBD1	TRBV14	TRBJ1-2	NA	15	TGTGCCAGCAGCCCATTTGGACAGGGTAACTATGGCTACACCTTC	CASSPFGQGNYGYTF
NA	TRBV2	TRBJ2-3	NA	16	TGTGCCAGCAGTGAGGGGGCCCACAAGAACACAGATACGCAGTATTTT	CASSEGAHKNTDTQYF
NA	TRBV7-9	TRBJ1-6	NA	16	TGTGCCAGCAGCTCCCGGACCAGGGAAGGGAATTCACCCCTCCACTTT	CASSSRTREGNSPLHF
NA	TRBV7-6	TRBJ2-5	few	14	TGTGCCAGCACCCCCGGGGGTCGGCCGGAGGCCCAGTACTTC	CASTPGGRPEAQYF
TRBD2	TRBV15	TRBJ2-3	NA	19	TGTGCCACCAGCAGAAGTCTCGGGACTAGCGGGACCAAAGAGTCGACGCAGTATTTT	CATSRSLGTSGTKESTQYF
NA	TRBV5-6	TRBJ2-2	NA	17	TGTGCCAGCAGCCCTAAAGTCCGACAAGGGAACACCGGGGAGCTGTTTTTT	CASSPKVRQGNTGELFF
NA	TRBV7-2	TRBJ1-5	NA	15	TGTGCCAGCAGCTTAGCGGTAAGACAGCTCCAGCCCCAGCATTTT	CASSLAVRQLQPQHF
NA	TRBV2	TRBJ2-7	NA	11	TGTGCCAGCAGTGAAGCCCAAAAGCAGTACTTC	CASSEAQKQYF
NA	TRBV19	TRBJ2-2	NA	16	TGTGCCAGTAGTATAATTGACAACGCGAACACCGGGGAGCTGTTTTTT	CASSIIDNANTGELFF
TRBD2	TRBV4-2	TRBJ2-1	NA	16	TGTGCCAGCAGCATCCCTAGCGGGGGCTACAACAATGAGCAGTTCTTC	CASSIPSGGYNNEQFF
NA	TRBV6-5	TRBJ2-7	NA	15	TGTGCCAGCAGTAGGCAGGGGATTACGTCCTACGAGCAGTACTTC	CASSRQGITSYEQYF
TRBD2	TRBV4-1	TRBJ2-7	NA	16	TGCGCCAGCAGCCAGCTCGCGCTAGCGGGGGGCTACGAGCAGTACTTC	CASSQLALAGGYEQYF
TRBD1	TRBV2	TRBJ1-2	NA	13	TGTGCCAGCAGTTTCCAGGGGGTTTCGGGCTACACCTTC	CASSFQGVSGYTF
NA	TRBV9	TRBJ1-2	once	17	TGTGCCAGCAGCGTAGATATGGGGGGGCAGGACAACTATGGCTACACCTTC	CASSVDMGGQDNYGYTF
NA	TRBV14	TRBJ2-5	once	12	TGTGCCGGCAGCCCGAGTTCGTGGACCCAGTACTTC	CAGSPSSWTQYF
TRBD2	TRBV7-2	TRBJ2-4	NA	16	TGTGCCAGCAGCTCCCCAATAGCGGGGAACAAAAACATTCAGTACTTC	CASSSPIAGNKNIQYF
NA	TRBV19	TRBJ1-3	NA	15	TGTGCCAGTAGTATACGGGACACCTCTGGAAACACCATATATTTT	CASSIRDTSGNTIYF
NA	TRBV7-9	TRBJ1-1	NA	13	TGTGCCAGCAGCTGGGGCAGGAACACTGAAGCTTTCTTT	CASSWGRNTEAFF
TRBD1	TRBV2	TRBJ1-6	NA	14	TGTGCCAGCGGCCGGACAGGGCTATCATCACCCCTCCACTTT	CASGRTGLSSPLHF
NA	TRBV5-1	TRBJ1-4	NA	14	TGCGCCAGCAGCTTGGGGGGGCTGGGGGAAAAACTGTTTTTT	CASSLGGLGEKLFF
NA	TRBV11-1	TRBJ2-5	NA	13	TGTGCCAGCAGCTTAGGTGAAGGGGGGACCCAGTACTTC	CASSLGEGGTQYF
TRBD1	TRBV9	TRBJ1-2	NA	16	TGTGCCAGCAGCATTAGGACAGGGGATTTGTCCTATGGCTACACCTTC	CASSIRTGDLSYGYTF
NA	TRBV4-3	TRBJ1-1	NA	14	TGCGCCAGCAGCCAAGATACAGGGTACACTGAAGCTTTCTTT	CASSQDTGYTEAFF
TRBD1	TRBV6-5	TRBJ1-4	few	14	TGTGCCAGCAGTCGAAGACAGGGTGGTGAAAAACTGTTTTTT	CASSRRQGGEKLFF
NA	TRBV10-3	TRBJ2-5	once	14	TGTGCCATCAGTGAGTCACCAGGGCAAGAGACCCAGTACTTC	CAISESPGQETQYF
TRBD1	TRBV20-1	TRBJ2-7	NA	11	TGCAGGGGGGACAGGGGGCGCGAGCAGTACTTC	CRGDRGREQYF
NA	TRBV9	TRBJ1-4	NA	14	TGTGCCAGCAGCGTAGTAGGGGGTAATGAAAAACTGTTTTTT	CASSVVGGNEKLFF
TRBD2	TRBV19	TRBJ2-7	NA	15	TGTGCCAGTAGTCCCATAGCGGGAAACTCCTACGAGCAGTACTTC	CASSPIAGNSYEQYF
NA	TRBV7-2	TRBJ1-2	NA	15	TGTGCCAGCAGCCCATGGGCGGGGAGTAACTATGGCTACACCTTC	CASSPWAGSNYGYTF
NA	TRBV7-2	TRBJ2-7	NA	14	TGTGCCAGCAGCTTAGAGGCTAGCTCCTACGAGCAGTACTTC	CASSLEASSYEQYF